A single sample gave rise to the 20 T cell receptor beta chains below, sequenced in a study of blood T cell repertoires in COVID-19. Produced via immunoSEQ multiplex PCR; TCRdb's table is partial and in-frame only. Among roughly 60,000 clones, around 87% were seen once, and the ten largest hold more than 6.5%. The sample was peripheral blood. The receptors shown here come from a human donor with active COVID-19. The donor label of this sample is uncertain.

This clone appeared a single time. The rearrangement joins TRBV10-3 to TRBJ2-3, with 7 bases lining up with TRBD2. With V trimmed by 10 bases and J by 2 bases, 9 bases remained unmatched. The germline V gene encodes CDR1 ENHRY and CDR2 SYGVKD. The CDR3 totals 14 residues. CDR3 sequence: CATLVGGLTDTQYF. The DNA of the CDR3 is TGTGCCACCCTCGTGGGAGGGCTCACAGATACGCAGTATTTT.

The CDR3 is CASRIDRGRETQYF. In nucleotides, the CDR3 is TGTGCCAGCAGAATAGACAGGGGGCGAGAGACCCAGTACTTC. The chain employs TRBV7-2 and TRBJ2-5; the match to TRBD1 covers 10 bases. The trim removed 6 bases at V and 4 bases at J, leaving 5 bases unmatched. From germline, CDR1 is SGHTA and CDR2 FQGNSA. There are 14 residues in the CDR3.

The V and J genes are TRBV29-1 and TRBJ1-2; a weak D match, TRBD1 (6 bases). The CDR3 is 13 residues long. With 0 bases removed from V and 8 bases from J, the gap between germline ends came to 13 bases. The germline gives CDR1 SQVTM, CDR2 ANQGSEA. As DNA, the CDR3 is TGCAGCGTTGAAGATGCAGGGGCGCTGGGCTACACCTTC. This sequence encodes CSVEDAGALGYTF.

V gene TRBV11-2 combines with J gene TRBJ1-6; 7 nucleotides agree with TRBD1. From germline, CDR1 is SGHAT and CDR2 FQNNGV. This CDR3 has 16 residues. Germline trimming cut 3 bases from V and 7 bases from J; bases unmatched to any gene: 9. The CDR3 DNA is TGTGCCAGCAGCTTTTCGACAGGGAAGGGCAATTCACCCCTCCACTTT. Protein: CASSFSTGKGNSPLHF. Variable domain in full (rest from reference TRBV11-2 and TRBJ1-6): EAGVAQSPRYKIIEKRQSVAFWCNPISGHATLYWYQQILGQGPKLLIQFQNNGVVDDSQLPKDRFSAERLKGVDSTLKIQPAKLEDSAVYLCASSFSTGKGNSPLHFGNGTRLTVT.

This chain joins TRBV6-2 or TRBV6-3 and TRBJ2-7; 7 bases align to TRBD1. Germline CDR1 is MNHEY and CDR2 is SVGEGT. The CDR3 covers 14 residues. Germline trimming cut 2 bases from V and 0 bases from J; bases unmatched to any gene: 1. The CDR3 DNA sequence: TGTGCCAGCAGTTACCGGACAGGCTCCTACGAGCAGTACTTC. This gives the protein CASSYRTGSYEQYF.

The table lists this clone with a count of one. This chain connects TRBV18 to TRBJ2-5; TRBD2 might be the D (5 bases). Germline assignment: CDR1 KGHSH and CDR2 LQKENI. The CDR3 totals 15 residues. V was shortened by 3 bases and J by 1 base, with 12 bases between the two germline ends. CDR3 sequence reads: CASSPSMAGQETQYF. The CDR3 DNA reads TGTGCCAGCTCACCCTCTATGGCGGGCCAAGAGACCCAGTACTTC.

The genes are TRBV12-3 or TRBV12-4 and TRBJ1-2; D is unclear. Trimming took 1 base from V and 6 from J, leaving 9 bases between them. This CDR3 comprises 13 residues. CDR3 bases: TGTGCCAGCAGTTTAGGCGGAGGGAATGGCTACACCTTC. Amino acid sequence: CASSLGGGNGYTF.

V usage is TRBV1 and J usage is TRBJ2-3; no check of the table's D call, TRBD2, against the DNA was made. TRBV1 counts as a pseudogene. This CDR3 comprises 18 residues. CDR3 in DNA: TGCACCAGCAGCCAAAAGACTAGCGGGGGGATCCGACGGGATACGCAGTATTTT. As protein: CTSSQKTSGGIRRDTQYF.

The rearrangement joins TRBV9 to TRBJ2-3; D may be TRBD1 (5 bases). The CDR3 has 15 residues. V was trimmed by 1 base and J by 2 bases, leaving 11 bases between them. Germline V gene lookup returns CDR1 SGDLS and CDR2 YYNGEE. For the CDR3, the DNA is TGTGCCAGCAGCGTAAATAGCAGGGCCACAGATACGCAGTATTTT. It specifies CASSVNSRATDTQYF.

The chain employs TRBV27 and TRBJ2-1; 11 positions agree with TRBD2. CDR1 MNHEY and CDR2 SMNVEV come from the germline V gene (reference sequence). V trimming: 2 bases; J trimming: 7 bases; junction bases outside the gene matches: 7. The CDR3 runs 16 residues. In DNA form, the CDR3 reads TGTGCCAGCAGTTTAGTTCTAGCGGGGGGCCCAAATGAGCAGTTCTTC. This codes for CASSLVLAGGPNEQFF.

Here the CDR3 DNA reads TGTGCCAGCGGGGACTTAGTGGGCACCGGGGAGCTGTTTTTT. Protein sequence: CASGDLVGTGELFF. V is TRBV27 and J is TRBJ2-2; weak D call: TRBD2 (6 bases). V was pared by 8 bases and J by 4 bases, with 14 bases between. The germline CDR1 and CDR2 sequences are MNHEY and SMNVEV (reference sequence). The CDR3 has 14 residues.

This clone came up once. This CDR3 is CASTQVRPGANVLTF. DNA of the CDR3: TGTGCCAGTACCCAAGTCAGGCCGGGGGCCAACGTCCTGACTTTC. The chain has TRBV19 and TRBJ2-6; D gene unclear. The CDR3 is 15 amino acids. Germline-derived CDR1 and CDR2 are LNHDA and SQIVND (reference sequence). The ends were cut back, 7 bases at V and 4 bases at J, with 14 bases in the middle.

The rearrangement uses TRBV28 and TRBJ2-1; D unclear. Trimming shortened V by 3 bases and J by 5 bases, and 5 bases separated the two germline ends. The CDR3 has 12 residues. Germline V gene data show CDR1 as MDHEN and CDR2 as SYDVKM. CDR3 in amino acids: CASSFLDNEQFF. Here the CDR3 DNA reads TGTGCCAGCAGTTTTCTAGACAATGAGCAGTTCTTC.

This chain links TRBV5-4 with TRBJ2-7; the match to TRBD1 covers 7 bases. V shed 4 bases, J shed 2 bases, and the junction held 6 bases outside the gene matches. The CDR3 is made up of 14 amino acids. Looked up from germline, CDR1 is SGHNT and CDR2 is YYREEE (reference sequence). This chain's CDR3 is CASSPDRVAYEQYF. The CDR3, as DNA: TGTGCCAGCAGCCCCGACAGGGTGGCCTACGAGCAGTACTTC.

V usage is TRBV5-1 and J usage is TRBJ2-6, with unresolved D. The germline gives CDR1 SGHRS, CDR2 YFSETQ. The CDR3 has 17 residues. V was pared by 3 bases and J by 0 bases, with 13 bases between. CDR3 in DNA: TGCGCCAGCAGCTCCTTTTCTCGAGACTCTGGGGCCAACGTCCTGACTTTC. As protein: CASSSFSRDSGANVLTF.

The CDR3 sequence: CSCGTGTNTQYF. The CDR3 nucleotides read TGCAGCTGTGGGACAGGAACGAATACGCAGTATTTT. This chain links TRBV29-1 with TRBJ2-3; 8 bases align to TRBD1. V shed 8 bases, J shed 7 bases, and the junction held 8 bases outside the gene matches. The CDR3 covers 12 residues. Germline CDR1 and CDR2: SQVTM and ANQGSEA.

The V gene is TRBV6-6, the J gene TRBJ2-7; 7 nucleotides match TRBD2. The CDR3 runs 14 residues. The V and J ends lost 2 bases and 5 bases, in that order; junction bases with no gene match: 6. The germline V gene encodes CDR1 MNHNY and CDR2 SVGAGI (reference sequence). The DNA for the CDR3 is TGTGCCAGCAGTTACGACGTAGCGGGCAACGAGCAGTACTTC. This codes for CASSYDVAGNEQYF.

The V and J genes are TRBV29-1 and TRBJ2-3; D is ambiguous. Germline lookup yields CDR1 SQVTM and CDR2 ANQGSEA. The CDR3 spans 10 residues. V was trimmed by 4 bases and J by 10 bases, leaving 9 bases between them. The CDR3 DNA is TGCAGCGTTGGACTGTGGGCGCAGTATTTT. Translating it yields CSVGLWAQYF.

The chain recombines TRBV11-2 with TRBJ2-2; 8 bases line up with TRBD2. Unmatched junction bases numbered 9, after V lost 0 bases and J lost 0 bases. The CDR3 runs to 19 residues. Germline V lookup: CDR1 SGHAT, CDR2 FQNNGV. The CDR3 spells CASSLDLVAGTTNTGELFF. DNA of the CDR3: TGTGCCAGCAGCTTAGATCTCGTAGCGGGGACCACGAACACCGGGGAGCTGTTTTTT.

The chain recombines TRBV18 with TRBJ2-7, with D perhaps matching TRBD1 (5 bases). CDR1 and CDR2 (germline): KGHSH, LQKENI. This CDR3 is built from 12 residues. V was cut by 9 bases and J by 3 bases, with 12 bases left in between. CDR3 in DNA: TGTGCCAGGCAGACAGCAATCTACGAGCAGTACTTC. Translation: CARQTAIYEQYF.